The 10 T cell receptor beta chains reported below all come from one sample, sequenced in a study of T cell responses to AZD1222 COVID-19 vaccine. Generated by immunoSEQ multiplex PCR, the TCRdb table keeps only in-frame clones and is missing some. The sample includes some 150,000 clones, 85% to 95% seen only once; the top ten take 5.1%. The source was peripheral blood, collected on day 0 of AZD1222 vaccination. These receptors all stem from an adult in good health.

The gene calls are TRBV5-1 and TRBJ1-2, with D perhaps matching TRBD1 (5 bases). CDR1 is SGHRS, CDR2 YFSETQ, per germline. This CDR3 is 13 amino acids long. The V and J ends lost 4 bases and 3 bases respectively, with 10 bases between them. The CDR3 nucleotides are TGCGCCAGCAGCCCTAAGGGACACTATGGCTACACCTTC. This sequence encodes CASSPKGHYGYTF.

CDR3 in DNA: TGTGCCAGCAGTTTAGGGACGGACAACTATGGCTACACCTTC. As protein: CASSLGTDNYGYTF. The rearrangement links TRBV28 to TRBJ1-2; TRBD1 is a possible D gene (5 bases). Germline V lookup: CDR1 MDHEN, CDR2 SYDVKM. CDR3 length equals 14 residues. V was shortened by 2 bases and J by 2 bases, with 9 bases between the two germline ends.

V and J are TRBV19 and TRBJ2-1, with TRBD2 matching over 13 bases. Germline lookup yields CDR1 LNHDA and CDR2 SQIVND (reference sequence). Trimming at V came to 0 bases and at J to 9 bases, leaving 5 bases not matched to a gene. The CDR3 length is 16 residues. CDR3 DNA sequence: TGTGCCAGTAGTATAGATTGGACTAGCGGGAGCTTTGAGCAGTTCTTC. Translated: CASSIDWTSGSFEQFF.

The CDR3 coding sequence is TGCGCCAGCAGCTTGGTCGGGAACGGCTACGAGCAGTACTTC. Its translation is CASSLVGNGYEQYF. The chain couples TRBV5-1 to TRBJ2-7, with D possibly TRBD2 on 5 matching bases. The germline V gene encodes CDR1 SGHRS and CDR2 YFSETQ. Trimming took 0 bases from V and 3 from J, leaving 10 bases between them. This CDR3 is 14 amino acids long.

The chain carries TRBV5-4 and TRBJ1-2; D call uncertain. CDR1 SGHNT and CDR2 YYREEE come from the germline V gene (reference sequence). Trimming shortened V by 2 bases and J by 1 base, and 3 bases separated the two germline ends. The CDR3 has 12 amino acids. The CDR3 DNA reads TGTGCCAGCAGCTTTAATAACTATGGCTACACCTTC. Its protein is CASSFNNYGYTF.

V and J are TRBV18 and TRBJ1-5; D uncertain. Germline assignment: CDR1 KGHSH and CDR2 LQKENI. Trimming removed 2 bases from V and 0 bases from J, with 8 bases in between. This CDR3 contains 15 residues. The CDR3 protein is CASSPSGPSNQPQHF. The CDR3 bases are TGTGCCAGCTCACCATCGGGCCCTAGCAATCAGCCCCAGCATTTT.

As concerns this clone: In the same sample, other DNA sequences code for this CDR3. This rearrangement joins TRBV30 to TRBJ1-1, with no clear D. V shed 3 bases and J shed 4 bases, with 9 bases lying between them. The germline V gene has CDR1 GTSNPN and CDR2 SVGIG (reference sequence). The CDR3 is made up of 12 amino acids. The CDR3 loop reads CAWSALGTEAFF. CDR3 in DNA: TGTGCCTGGAGCGCACTCGGCACTGAAGCTTTCTTT.

The chain recombines TRBV6-5 with TRBJ1-2, with D perhaps TRBD1 (5 bases). The CDR3 sequence is 14 residues long. The germline V gene encodes CDR1 MNHEY and CDR2 SVGAGI. V gave up 5 bases and J gave up 5 bases, with 15 bases separating them. The CDR3 DNA reads TGTGCCAGCAGTCCGGGACGGTCGCGGTATGGCTACACCTTC. Amino acid sequence: CASSPGRSRYGYTF.

The chain joins TRBV24-1 to TRBJ2-1; 14 nucleotides match TRBD2. Trimming removed 4 bases from V and 8 bases from J; junction bases left unmatched: 6. Germline CDR1 reads KGHDR; CDR2 reads SFDVKD. The CDR3 has 16 residues. CDR3 coding DNA: TGTGCCACCAGTGACCCCGGACTAGCGGGAGGTCATGAGCAGTTCTTC. Its protein is CATSDPGLAGGHEQFF.

This chain joins TRBV11-2 and TRBJ2-7; perhaps TRBD2 as D (5 bases). The V end was cut by 0 bases, the J end by 3 bases, with 12 bases between. Germline V CDR1 and CDR2: SGHAT, FQNNGV. The CDR3 is made up of 15 amino acids. In nucleotides, the CDR3 is TGTGCCAGCAGCTTAGATCGTGTGGCGGGCTACGAGCAGTACTTC. It is translated as CASSLDRVAGYEQYF.